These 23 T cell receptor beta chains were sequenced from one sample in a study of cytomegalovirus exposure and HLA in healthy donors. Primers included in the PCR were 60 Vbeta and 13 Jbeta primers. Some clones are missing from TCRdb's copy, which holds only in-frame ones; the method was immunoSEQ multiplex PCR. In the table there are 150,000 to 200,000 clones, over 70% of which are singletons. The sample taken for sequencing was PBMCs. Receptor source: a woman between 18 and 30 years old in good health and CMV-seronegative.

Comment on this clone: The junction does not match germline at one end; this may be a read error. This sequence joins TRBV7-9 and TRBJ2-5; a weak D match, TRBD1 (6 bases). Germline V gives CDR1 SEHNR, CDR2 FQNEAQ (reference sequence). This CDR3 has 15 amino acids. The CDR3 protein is CSSSLRQGPQETQYF. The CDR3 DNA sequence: TGTTCCAGCAGCTTGAGGCAGGGGCCCCAAGAGACCCAGTACTTC.

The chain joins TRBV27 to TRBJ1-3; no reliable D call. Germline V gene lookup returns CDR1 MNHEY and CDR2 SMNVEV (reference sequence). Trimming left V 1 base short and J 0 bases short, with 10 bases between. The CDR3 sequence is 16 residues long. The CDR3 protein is CASSLLGGLSGNTIYF. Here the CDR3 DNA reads TGTGCCAGCAGTTTATTAGGCGGACTCTCTGGAAACACCATATATTTT.

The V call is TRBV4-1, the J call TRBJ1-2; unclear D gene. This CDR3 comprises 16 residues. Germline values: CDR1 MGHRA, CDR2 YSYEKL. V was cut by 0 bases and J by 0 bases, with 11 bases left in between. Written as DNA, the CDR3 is TGCGCCAGCAGCCAAGAACCGTGGCAGTCTAACTATGGCTACACCTTC. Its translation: CASSQEPWQSNYGYTF.

CDR3 nucleotides: TGTGCCAGCAGTCCCGCGGGGGGACAGCCCCAGCATTTT. This translates into CASSPAGGQPQHF. V is TRBV28 and J is TRBJ1-5; tentatively, D is TRBD1 (5 bases). V dropped 5 bases and J dropped 7 bases, with 12 bases sitting between them. The V gene's germline CDR1 is MDHEN and CDR2 SYDVKM. CDR3 size: 13 residues.

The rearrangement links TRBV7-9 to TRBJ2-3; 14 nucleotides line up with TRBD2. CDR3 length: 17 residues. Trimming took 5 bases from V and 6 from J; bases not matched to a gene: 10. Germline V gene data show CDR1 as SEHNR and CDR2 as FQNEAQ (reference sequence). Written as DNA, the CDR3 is TGTGCCAGCAGCCCAACGAAAGGACTAGCGGGGGGTGATACGCAGTATTTT. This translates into CASSPTKGLAGGDTQYF.

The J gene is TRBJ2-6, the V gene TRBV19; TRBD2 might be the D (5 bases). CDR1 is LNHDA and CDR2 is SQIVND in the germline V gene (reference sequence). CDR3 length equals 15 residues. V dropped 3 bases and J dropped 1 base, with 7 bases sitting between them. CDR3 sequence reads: CASSMSGSGANVLTF. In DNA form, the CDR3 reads TGTGCCAGTAGTATGTCGGGGTCTGGGGCCAACGTCCTGACTTTC.

CDR3 protein: CARGEDTIYF. CDR3 sequence (DNA): TGTGCCCGAGGGGAGGACACCATATATTTT. The genes are TRBV6-4 and TRBJ1-3, with a tentative D call TRBD1 (5 bases). The germline CDR1 and CDR2 sequences are MRHNA and SNTAGT. Trimming removed 11 bases from V and 8 bases from J, with 10 bases in between. There are 10 residues in the CDR3.

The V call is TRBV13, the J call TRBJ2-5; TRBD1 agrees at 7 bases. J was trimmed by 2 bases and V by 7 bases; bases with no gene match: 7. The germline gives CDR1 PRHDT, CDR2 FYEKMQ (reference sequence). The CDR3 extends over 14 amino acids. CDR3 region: CASTVNRGQETQYF. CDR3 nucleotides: TGTGCCAGCACCGTAAACAGGGGACAAGAGACCCAGTACTTC. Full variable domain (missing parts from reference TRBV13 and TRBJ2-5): AAGVIQSPRHLIKEKRETATLKCYPIPRHDTVYWYQQGPGQDPQFLISFYEKMQSDKGSIPDRFSAQQFSDYHSELNMSSLELGDSALYFCASTVNRGQETQYFGPGTRLLVL.

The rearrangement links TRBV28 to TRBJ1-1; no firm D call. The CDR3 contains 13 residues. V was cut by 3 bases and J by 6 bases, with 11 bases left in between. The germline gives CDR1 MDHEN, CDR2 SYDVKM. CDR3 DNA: TGTGCCAGCAGTTTCTATGGTCGTGCTGAAGCTTTCTTT. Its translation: CASSFYGRAEAFF.

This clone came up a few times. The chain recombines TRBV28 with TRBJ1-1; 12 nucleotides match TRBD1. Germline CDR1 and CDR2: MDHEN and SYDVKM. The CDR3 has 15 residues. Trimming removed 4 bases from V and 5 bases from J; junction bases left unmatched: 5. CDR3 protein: CASSSPGQGATEAFF. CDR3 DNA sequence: TGTGCCAGCAGTTCTCCGGGACAGGGGGCGACTGAAGCTTTCTTT.

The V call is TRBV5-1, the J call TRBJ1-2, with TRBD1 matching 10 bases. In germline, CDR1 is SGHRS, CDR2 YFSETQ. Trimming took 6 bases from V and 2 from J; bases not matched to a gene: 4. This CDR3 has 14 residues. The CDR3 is CASKPGQGNYGYTF. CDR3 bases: TGCGCCAGCAAACCGGGACAGGGGAACTATGGCTACACCTTC.

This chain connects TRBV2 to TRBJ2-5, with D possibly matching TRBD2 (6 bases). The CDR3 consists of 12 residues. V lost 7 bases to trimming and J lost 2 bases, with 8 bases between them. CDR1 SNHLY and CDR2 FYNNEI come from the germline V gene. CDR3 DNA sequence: TGTGCCAGCACTCGGGGGCAAGAGACCCAGTACTTC. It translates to CASTRGQETQYF.

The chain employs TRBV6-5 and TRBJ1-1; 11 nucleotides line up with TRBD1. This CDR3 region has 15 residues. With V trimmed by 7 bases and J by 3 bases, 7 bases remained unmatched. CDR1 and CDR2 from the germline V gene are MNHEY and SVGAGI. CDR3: CASKRAGQGDTEAFF. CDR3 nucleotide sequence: TGTGCCAGCAAGAGAGCGGGACAGGGGGACACTGAAGCTTTCTTT.

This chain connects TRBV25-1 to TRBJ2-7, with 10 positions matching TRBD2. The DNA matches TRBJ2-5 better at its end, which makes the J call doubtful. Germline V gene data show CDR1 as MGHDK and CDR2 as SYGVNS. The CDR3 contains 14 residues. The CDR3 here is CASGTAGGGETQYF. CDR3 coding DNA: TGTGCCAGTGGGACAGCGGGGGGGGGAGAGACCCAGTACTTC.

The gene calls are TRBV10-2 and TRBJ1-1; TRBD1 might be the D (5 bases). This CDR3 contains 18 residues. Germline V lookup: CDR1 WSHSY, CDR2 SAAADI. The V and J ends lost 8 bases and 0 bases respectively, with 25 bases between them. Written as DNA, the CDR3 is TGCGCCAGCGGGGGGGGGACGGACGAATCGCCGGTGAACACTGAAGCTTTCTTT. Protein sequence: CASGGGTDESPVNTEAFF.

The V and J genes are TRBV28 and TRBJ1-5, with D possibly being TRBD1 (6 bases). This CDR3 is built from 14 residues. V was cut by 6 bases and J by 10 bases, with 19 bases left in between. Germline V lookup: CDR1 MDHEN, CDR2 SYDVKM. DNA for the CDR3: TGTGCCAGCAGGTACAGGGACCGTAAAGTACCCCAGCATTTT. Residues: CASRYRDRKVPQHF.

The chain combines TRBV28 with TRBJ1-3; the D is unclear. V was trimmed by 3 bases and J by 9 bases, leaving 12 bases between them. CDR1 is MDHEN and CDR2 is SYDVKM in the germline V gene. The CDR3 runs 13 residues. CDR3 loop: CASSFSGGATIYF. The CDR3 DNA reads TGTGCCAGCAGTTTTTCGGGAGGCGCCACCATATATTTT. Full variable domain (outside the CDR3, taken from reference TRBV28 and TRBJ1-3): DVKVTQSSRYLVKRTGEKVFLECVQDMDHENMFWYRQDPGLGLRLIYFSYDVKMKEKGDIPEGYSVSREKKERFSLILESASTNQTSMYLCASSFSGGATIYFGEGSWLTVV.

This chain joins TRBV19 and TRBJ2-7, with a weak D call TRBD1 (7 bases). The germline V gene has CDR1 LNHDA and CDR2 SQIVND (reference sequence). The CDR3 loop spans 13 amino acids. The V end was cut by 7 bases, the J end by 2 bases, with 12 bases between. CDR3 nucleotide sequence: TGTGCCAGTAAGGCAGGGGGGACCTACGAGCAGTACTTC. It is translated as CASKAGGTYEQYF. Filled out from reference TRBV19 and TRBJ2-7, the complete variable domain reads DGGITQSPKYLFRKEGQNVTLSCEQNLNHDAMYWYRQDPGQGLRLIYYSQIVNDFQKGDIAEGYSVSREKKESFPLTVTSAQKNPTAFYLCASKAGGTYEQYFGPGTRLTVT.

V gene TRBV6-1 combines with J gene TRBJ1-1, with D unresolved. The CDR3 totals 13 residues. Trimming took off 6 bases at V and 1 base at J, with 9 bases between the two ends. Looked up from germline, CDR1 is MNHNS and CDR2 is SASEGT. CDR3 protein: CASRLRKNTEAFF. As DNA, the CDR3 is TGTGCCAGCAGGCTCAGGAAGAACACTGAAGCTTTCTTT.

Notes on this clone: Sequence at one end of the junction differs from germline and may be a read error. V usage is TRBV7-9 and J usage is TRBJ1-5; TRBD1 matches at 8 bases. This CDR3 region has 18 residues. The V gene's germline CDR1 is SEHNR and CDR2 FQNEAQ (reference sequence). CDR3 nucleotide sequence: TGTTCCAGCAGCTTAGCTCCAGGGGGCAACTTCAACAATCAGCCCCAGCATTTT. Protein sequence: CSSSLAPGGNFNNQPQHF.

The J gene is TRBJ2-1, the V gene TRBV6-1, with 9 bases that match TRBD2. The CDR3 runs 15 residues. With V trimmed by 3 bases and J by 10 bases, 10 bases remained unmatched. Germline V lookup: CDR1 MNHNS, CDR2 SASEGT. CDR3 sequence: CASSEGLAGTGEQFF. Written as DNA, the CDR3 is TGTGCCAGCAGTGAGGGGCTAGCGGGGACTGGAGAGCAGTTCTTC.

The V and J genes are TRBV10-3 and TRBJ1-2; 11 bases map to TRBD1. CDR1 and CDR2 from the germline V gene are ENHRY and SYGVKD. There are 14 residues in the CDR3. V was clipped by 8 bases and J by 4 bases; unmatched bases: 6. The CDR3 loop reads CAIGGDRGGYGYTF. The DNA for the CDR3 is TGTGCCATCGGAGGGGACAGGGGGGGCTATGGCTACACCTTC.

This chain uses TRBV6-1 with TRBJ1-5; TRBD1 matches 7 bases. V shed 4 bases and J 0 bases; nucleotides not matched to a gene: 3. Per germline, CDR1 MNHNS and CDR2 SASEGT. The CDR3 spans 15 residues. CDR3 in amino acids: CASSGGTVSNQPQHF. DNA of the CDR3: TGTGCCAGCAGTGGGGGGACAGTTAGCAATCAGCCCCAGCATTTT.